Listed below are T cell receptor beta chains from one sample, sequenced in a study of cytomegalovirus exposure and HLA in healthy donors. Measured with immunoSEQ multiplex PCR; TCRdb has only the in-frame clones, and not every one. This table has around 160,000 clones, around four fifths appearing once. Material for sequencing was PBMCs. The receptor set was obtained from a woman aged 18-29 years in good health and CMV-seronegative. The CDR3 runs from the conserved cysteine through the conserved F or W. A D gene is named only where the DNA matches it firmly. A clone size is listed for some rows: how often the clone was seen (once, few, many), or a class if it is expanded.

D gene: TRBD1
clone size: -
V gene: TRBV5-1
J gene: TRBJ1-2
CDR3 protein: CASSAGQGLSHGGYTF
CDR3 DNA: TGCGCCAGCAGCGCGGGACAGGGACTATCTCATGGTGGCTACACCTTC

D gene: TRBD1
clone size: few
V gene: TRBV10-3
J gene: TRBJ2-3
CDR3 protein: CAIRRQGAGDTQYF
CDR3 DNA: TGTGCCATCAGAAGACAGGGGGCGGGAGATACGCAGTATTTT

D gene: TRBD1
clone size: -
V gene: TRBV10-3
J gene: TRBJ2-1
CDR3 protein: CAISNRDRGYEQFF
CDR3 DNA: TGTGCCATCAGCAACAGGGACAGGGGCTATGAGCAGTTCTTC

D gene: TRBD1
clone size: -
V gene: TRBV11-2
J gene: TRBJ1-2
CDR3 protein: CASSSSPGTGVNYGYTF
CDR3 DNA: TGTGCCAGCAGCTCAAGTCCCGGGACAGGGGTAAACTATGGCTACACCTTC

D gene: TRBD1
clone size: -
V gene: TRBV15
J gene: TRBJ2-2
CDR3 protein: CATSPDRVSTGELFF
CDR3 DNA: TGTGCCACCAGCCCGGACAGGGTATCGACCGGGGAGCTGTTTTTT

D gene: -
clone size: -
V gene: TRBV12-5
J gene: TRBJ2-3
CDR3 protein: CASGLKGDTDTQYF
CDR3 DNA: TGTGCTAGTGGTTTGAAAGGGGATACAGATACGCAGTATTTT

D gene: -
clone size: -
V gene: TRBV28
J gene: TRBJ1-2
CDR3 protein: CASSYPMGGPGGYTF
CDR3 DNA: TGTGCCAGCAGCTACCCCATGGGGGGGCCTGGGGGCTACACCTTC

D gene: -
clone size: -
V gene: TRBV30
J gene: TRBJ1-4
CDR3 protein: CAWSRVFNEKLFF
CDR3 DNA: TGTGCCTGGAGCCGGGTTTTCAATGAAAAACTGTTTTTT

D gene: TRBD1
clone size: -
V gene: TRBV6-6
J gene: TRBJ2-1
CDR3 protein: CASTRGRGLGYNEQFF
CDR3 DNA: TGTGCCAGCACGAGGGGGCGCGGGTTGGGCTACAATGAGCAGTTCTTC

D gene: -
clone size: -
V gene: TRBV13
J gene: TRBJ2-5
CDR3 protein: CASRRQGREQYF
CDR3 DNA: TGTGCCAGCAGGCGACAGGGTCGGGAGCAGTACTTC

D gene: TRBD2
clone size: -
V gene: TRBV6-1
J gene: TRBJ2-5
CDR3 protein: CAISAGGLQETQYF
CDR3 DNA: TGTGCCATTTCAGCGGGGGGGCTTCAAGAGACCCAGTACTTC

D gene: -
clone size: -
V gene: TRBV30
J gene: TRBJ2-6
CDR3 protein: CAWSVYGANVLTF
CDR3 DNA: TGTGCCTGGAGTGTATATGGGGCCAACGTCCTGACTTTC

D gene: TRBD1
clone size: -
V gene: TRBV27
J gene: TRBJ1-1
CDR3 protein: CASSPLIRGTLNTEAFF
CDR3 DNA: TGTGCCAGCAGTCCGCTAATCAGGGGGACCCTGAACACTGAAGCTTTCTTT

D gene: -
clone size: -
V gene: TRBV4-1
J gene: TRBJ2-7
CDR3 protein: CASSHRETGSYEQYF
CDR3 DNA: TGCGCCAGCAGCCATCGTGAGACAGGCTCCTACGAGCAGTACTTC

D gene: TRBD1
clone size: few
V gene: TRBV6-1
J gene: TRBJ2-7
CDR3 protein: CASSEGTGGSYEQYF
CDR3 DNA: TGTGCCAGCAGTGAAGGGACAGGGGGCTCCTACGAGCAGTACTTC

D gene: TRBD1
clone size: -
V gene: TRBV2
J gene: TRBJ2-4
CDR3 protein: CASSAVGQGLGIQYF
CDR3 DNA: TGTGCCAGCAGTGCCGTGGGACAGGGGCTTGGCATTCAGTACTTC

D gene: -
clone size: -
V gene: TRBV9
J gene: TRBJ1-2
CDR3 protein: CASSGAPLANYGYTF
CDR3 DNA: TGTGCCAGCAGCGGGGCCCCTTTAGCTAACTATGGCTACACCTTC

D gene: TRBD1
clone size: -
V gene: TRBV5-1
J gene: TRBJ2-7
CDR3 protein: CASSSGQGLYEQYF
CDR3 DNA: TGCGCCAGCAGCTCCGGACAGGGGCTATACGAGCAGTACTTC

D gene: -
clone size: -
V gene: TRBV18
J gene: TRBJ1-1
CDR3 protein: CASSPTGSGTEAFF
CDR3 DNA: TGTGCCAGCTCACCCACGGGTAGTGGAACTGAAGCTTTCTTT

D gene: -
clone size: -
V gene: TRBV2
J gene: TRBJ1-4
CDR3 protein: CASRSRGATNEKLFF
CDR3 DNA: TGTGCCAGCAGAAGCAGGGGCGCAACTAATGAAAAACTGTTTTTT

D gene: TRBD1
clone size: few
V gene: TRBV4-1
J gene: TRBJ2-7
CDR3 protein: CASSLHTGTGGNEQYF
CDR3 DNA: TGCGCCAGCAGCCTCCACACCGGGACAGGGGGCAACGAGCAGTACTTC

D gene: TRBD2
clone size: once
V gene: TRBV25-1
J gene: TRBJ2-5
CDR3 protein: CASSVGGVEETQYF
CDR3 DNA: TGTGCCAGCTCGGTGGGGGGGGTTGAAGAGACCCAGTACTTC

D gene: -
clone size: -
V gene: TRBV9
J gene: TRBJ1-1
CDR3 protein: CASSPKIEAFF
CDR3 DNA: TGTGCCAGCAGCCCTAAGATCGAAGCTTTCTTT

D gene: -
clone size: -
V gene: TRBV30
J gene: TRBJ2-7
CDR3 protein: CASWRGLPTTQYF
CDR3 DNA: TGTGCCTCTTGGAGGGGCCTACCTACGACGCAGTACTTC

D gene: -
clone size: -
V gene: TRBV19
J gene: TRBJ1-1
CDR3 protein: CASNAGRTAGGTEAFF
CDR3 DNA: TGTGCCAGTAACGCGGGTCGGACGGCTGGGGGGACTGAAGCTTTCTTT

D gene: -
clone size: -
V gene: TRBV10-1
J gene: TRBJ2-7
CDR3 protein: CASSGGGESIQAYEQYF
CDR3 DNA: TGCGCCAGCAGTGGCGGGGGCGAGTCAATACAGGCCTACGAGCAGTACTTC

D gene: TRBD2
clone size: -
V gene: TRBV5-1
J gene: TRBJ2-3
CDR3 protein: CASSKLSTSGVSDTQYF
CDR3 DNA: TGCGCCAGCAGCAAGCTTTCCACTAGCGGGGTTTCGGATACGCAGTATTTT

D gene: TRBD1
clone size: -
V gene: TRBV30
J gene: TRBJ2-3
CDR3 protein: CAEGTGYTDTQYF
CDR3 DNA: TGTGCCGAGGGGACAGGCTACACAGATACGCAGTATTTT

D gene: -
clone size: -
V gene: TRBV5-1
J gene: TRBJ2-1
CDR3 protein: CASSSPTRNEQFF
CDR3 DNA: TGCGCCAGCAGCTCACCCACTAGGAATGAGCAGTTCTTC

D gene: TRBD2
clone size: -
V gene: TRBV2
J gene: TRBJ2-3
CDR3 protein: CASSEAQRGIGADTQYF
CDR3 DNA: TGTGCCAGCAGTGAAGCACAGCGGGGGATCGGAGCAGATACGCAGTATTTT

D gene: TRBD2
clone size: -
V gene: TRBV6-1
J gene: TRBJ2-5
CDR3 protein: CASSEGSGGAETQYF
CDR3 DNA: TGTGCCAGCAGTGAAGGGAGCGGGGGGGCAGAGACCCAGTACTTC

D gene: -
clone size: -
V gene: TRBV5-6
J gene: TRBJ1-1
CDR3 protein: CASSYNYETGHSNTEAFF
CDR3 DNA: TGTGCCAGCAGCTATAATTACGAAACGGGACACTCGAACACTGAAGCTTTCTTT

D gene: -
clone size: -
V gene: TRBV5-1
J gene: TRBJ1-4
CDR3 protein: CASSSSTGKDEKLFF
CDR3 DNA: TGCGCCAGCAGCTCGTCAACAGGGAAGGATGAAAAACTGTTTTTT

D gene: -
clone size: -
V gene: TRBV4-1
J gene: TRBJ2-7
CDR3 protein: CASSQAFTYEQYF
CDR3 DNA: TGCGCCAGCAGCCAGGCTTTTACCTACGAGCAGTACTTC

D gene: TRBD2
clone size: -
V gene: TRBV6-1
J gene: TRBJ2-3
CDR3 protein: CASSEALPSGGAYTQYF
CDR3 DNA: TGTGCCAGCAGTGAAGCGCTTCCTAGCGGGGGGGCCTATACGCAGTATTTT

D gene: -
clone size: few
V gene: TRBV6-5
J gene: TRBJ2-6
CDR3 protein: CASNTQGSGANVLTF
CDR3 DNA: TGTGCCAGCAATACACAGGGTTCTGGGGCCAACGTCCTGACTTTC

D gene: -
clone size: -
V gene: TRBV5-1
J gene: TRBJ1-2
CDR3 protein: CASSSMLSGGYTF
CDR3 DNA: TGCGCCAGCAGCTCTATGTTATCCGGGGGCTACACCTTC

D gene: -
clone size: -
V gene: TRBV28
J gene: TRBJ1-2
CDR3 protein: CASKPYQGNYGYTF
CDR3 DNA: TGTGCCAGCAAACCATATCAGGGGAACTATGGCTACACCTTC

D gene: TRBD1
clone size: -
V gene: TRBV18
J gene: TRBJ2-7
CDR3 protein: CASSPRDSSYEQYF
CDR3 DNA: TGTGCCAGCTCACCTAGGGACAGTTCCTACGAGCAGTACTTC

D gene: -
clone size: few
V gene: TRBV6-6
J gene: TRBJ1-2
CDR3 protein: CASRPYRARLNYGYTF
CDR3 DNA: TGTGCCAGCAGGCCTTACAGGGCCCGGCTAAACTATGGCTACACCTTC

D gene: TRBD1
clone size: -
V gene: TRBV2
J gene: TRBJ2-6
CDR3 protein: CASSVETGYSGANVLTF
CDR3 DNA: TGTGCCAGCAGTGTCGAGACAGGGTATTCTGGGGCCAACGTCCTGACTTTC

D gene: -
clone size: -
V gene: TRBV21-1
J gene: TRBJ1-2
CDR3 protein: CASSKWGLGRDSRGYTF
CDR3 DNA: TGTGCCAGCAGCAAATGGGGCTTAGGGAGGGATTCGCGCGGCTACACCTTC

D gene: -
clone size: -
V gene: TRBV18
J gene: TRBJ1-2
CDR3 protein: CASSARNVGYTF
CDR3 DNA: TGTGCCAGCTCTGCGCGTAATGTTGGCTACACCTTC

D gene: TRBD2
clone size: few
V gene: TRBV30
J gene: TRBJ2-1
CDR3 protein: CAWTPRESGGLAREQFF
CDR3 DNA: TGTGCCTGGACCCCCCGGGAGAGCGGGGGGCTCGCCCGGGAGCAGTTCTTC

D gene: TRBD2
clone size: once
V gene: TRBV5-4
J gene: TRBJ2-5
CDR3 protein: CANSLAGVETQYF
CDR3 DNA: TGTGCCAACAGCCTAGCGGGGGTCGAGACCCAGTACTTC

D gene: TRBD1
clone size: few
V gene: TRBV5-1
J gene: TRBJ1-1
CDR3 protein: CASSSNTGTENTEAFF
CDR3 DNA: TGCGCCAGCAGCTCCAACACCGGGACAGAAAACACTGAAGCTTTCTTT